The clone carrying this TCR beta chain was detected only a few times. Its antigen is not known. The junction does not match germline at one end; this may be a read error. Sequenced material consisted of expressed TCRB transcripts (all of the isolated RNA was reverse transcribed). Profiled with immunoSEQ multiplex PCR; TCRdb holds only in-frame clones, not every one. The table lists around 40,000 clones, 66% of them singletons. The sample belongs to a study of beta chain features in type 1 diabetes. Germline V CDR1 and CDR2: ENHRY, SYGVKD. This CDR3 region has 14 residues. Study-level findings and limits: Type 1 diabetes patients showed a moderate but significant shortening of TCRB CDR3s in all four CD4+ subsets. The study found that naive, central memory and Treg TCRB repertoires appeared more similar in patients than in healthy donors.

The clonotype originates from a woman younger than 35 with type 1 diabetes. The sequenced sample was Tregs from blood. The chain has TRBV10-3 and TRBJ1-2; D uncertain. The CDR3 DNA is TGTGCCGTCAGTGAGCTTCGGACTTCCTATGGCTACACCTTC. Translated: CAVSELRTSYGYTF.